These 5 T cell receptor beta chains were sequenced from one sample in a study of neurological immune-mediated disorders. Sample time point: longitudinal time-point 3. TCRdb itself ran the 5' RACE reads through MiXCR, one entry per CDR3 protein. The table records approximately 50,000 distinct CDR3 sequences, roughly 8.4% of them present only once. The material sequenced was PBMCs. The receptors were sampled from a woman in her thirties or forties in good health.

This clonotype showed up many times. The V gene is TRBV4-1, the J gene TRBJ1-2; D is unclear. This CDR3 is 15 amino acids long. Between the trimmed V and J ends, which lost 0 bases and 8 bases, there was a span of 16 bases. Looked up from germline, CDR1 is MGHRA and CDR2 is YSYEKL. CDR3 region: CASSQDQGLFRGYTF. CDR3 DNA sequence: TGCGCCAGCAGCCAAGATCAAGGGCTTTTCAGGGGCTACACCTTC.

This clonotype was observed at least ten times. This rearrangement joins TRBV5-1 to TRBJ2-3; no clear D. V was pared by 0 bases and J by 1 base, with 9 bases between. From germline, CDR1 is SGHRS and CDR2 YFSETQ. This CDR3 spans 15 amino acids. The chain's CDR3 is CASSLEAPGTDTQYF. In DNA, the CDR3 is TGCGCCAGCAGCTTGGAGGCCCCCGGCACAGATACGCAGTATTTT.

In its sample, this clonotype was seen many times. The chain couples TRBV20-1 to TRBJ2-7, with 8 bases matching TRBD1. Germline CDR1 reads DFQATT; CDR2 reads SNEGSKA (reference sequence). CDR3 length equals 14 residues. Trimming took 6 bases from V and 0 from J; bases not matched to a gene: 7. The CDR3 region has the DNA TGCAGTGCCGATGACAGGGGAAGCTCCTACGAGCAGTACTTC. This codes for CSADDRGSSYEQYF.

The gene calls are TRBV12-3 or TRBV12-4 and TRBJ2-3; 7 bases align to TRBD1. The CDR3 covers 14 residues. V dropped 3 bases and J dropped 4; count of bases not matched to a gene: 4. CDR3 sequence (DNA): TGTGCCAGCAGTTTCAGACAGGGCGCAGATACGCAGTATTTT. As protein: CASSFRQGADTQYF.

This clonotype was recorded many times. This chain uses TRBV27 with TRBJ2-2; D is perhaps TRBD2 (6 bases). The CDR3 loop spans 15 amino acids. Germline CDR1 MNHEY, CDR2 SMNVEV (reference sequence). Trimming left V 3 bases short and J 4 bases short, with 12 bases between. The CDR3 reads CASSFTGVVTGELFF. The CDR3 DNA reads TGTGCCAGCAGTTTCACGGGGGTGGTCACCGGGGAGCTGTTTTTT.